This T cell receptor beta chain appears in the sequencing data of a study of tumor-infiltrating lymphocytes in primary liver carcinoma. Across the whole study: Read depth, roughly 3.5 to 7.13 million productive TCRbeta reads, did not differ significantly between tissues. Whole-study results and caveats: Pairs of tumor regions overlapped more than tumor-adjacent and tumor-blood pairs did. Tumors had a top-250-clone fraction that was significantly higher than blood (p = 0.039).

Synthesis of TCR beta cDNA was carried out from 450 to 650 ng total RNA with a constant-region primer. It was through three nested multiplex PCR rounds of slightly modified ARM-PCR that TCR beta libraries arose. Running around 9 cycles apiece, the first two PCR rounds relied on TRBV1-TRBV30 forward primers together with a C-beta reverse primer. Each CDR3 protein is one row after TCRdb ran MiXCR on the multiplex PCR reads. The data contain about 110,000 distinct CDR3 sequences, 50% to 65% of them singletons. Germline V gives CDR1 MNHNY, CDR2 SVGAGI (reference sequence). CDR3 length: 15 residues. Trimming removed 0 bases at V and 10 bases at J, with 18 bases between. Co-extraction yielded RNA and DNA from around 20-30 mg of unsorted bulk tissue. On this clonotype: Its specificity is not known. A much larger clone lies one base from this, so it may be a read error.

This chain uses TRBV6-6 with TRBJ1-2; TRBD1 might be the D (5 bases). The sequence was obtained from a woman between 55 and 75 years old with primary liver carcinoma and hepatitis B virus infection. Sequencing was done on a sample of liver tumor tissue from sampling region 1. The subset is: tumor region T1, superior pole. The CDR3 DNA is TGTGCCAGCAGTTACTCGATTGGGGGGTCGGAAGACTACACCTTC. Encoded protein: CASSYSIGGSEDYTF.